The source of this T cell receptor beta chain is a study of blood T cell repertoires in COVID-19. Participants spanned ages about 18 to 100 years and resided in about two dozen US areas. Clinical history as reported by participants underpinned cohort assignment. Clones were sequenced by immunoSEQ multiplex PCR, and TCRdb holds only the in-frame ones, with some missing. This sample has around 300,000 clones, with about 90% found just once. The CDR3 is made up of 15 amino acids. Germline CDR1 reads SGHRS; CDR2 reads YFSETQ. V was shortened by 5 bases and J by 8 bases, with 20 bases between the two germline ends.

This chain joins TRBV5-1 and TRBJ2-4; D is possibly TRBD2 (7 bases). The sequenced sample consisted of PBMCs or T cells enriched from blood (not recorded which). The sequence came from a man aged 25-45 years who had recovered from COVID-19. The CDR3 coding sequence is TGCGCCAGCAGTTCGATAGGGGGGGCTGAGGACATTCAGTACTTC. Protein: CASSSIGGAEDIQYF.